The 28 T cell receptor beta chains below all came from one sample that was sequenced in a study of blood T cell repertoires in COVID-19. Profiling relied on immunoSEQ multiplex PCR, and the TCRdb table lists in-frame clones only, not all of them. The repertoire includes about 310,000 clones, 90% of them detected once, and approximately 4.3% sits in the top ten. Sequencing was carried out using PBMCs or T cells enriched from blood (not recorded which). The receptors originated from a woman younger than 35 with acute COVID-19.

On this clone itself: It is unclear where the CDR3 begins or ends on the DNA, so no DNA is shown, and the CDR3 is as TCRdb lists it. The chain couples TRBV5-1 to TRBJ2-7; TRBD2 reflects the table's D call only, with no check against the DNA. Looked up from germline, CDR1 is SGHRS and CDR2 is YFSETQ. 15 amino acids form the CDR3, both terminal residues included. CDR3 sequence reads: CASSSSGLVLGEQYF.

This chain joins TRBV10-2 and TRBJ1-5; weak D call: TRBD1 (6 bases). The CDR3 sequence is 13 residues long. Germline loops: CDR1 WSHSY, CDR2 SAAADI. V dropped 2 bases and J dropped 7 bases, with 9 bases sitting between them. In DNA form, the CDR3 reads TGCGCCAGCAGTGAGAGGGGGTGGCAGCCCCAGCATTTT. Its protein is CASSERGWQPQHF.

This sequence joins TRBV27 and TRBJ2-2; 8 nucleotides match TRBD1. CDR3 length: 20 amino acids. The J segment lost 3 bases and the V segment lost 5 bases, leaving 20 bases of the junction unmatched. Germline assignment: CDR1 MNHEY and CDR2 SMNVEV (reference sequence). The CDR3 loop reads CASSPYTTGAIPLYTGELFF. The DNA of the CDR3 is TGTGCCAGCAGTCCCTACACGACAGGGGCCATCCCCCTCTACACCGGGGAGCTGTTTTTT.

The V and J genes are TRBV21-1 and TRBJ1-5; the D segment call TRBD1 is taken from the table without a DNA check. TRBV21-1 is a known pseudogene. The CDR3 is 17 amino acids. The CDR3: CASSKQGDGKSNQPQHF. The CDR3 DNA reads TGTGCCAGCAGCAAACAGGGCGATGGCAAGAGCAATCAGCCCCAGCATTTT.

The rearrangement uses TRBV24-1 and TRBJ1-2; 7 bases agree with TRBD1. Germline V CDR1 and CDR2: KGHDR, SFDVKD. This CDR3 has 16 residues. Germline trimming cut 0 bases from V and 6 bases from J; bases unmatched to any gene: 9. The CDR3 coding sequence is TGTGCCACCAGTGATTTGGGCTCCGACAGGGAGCATGGCTACACCTTC. Translation gives CATSDLGSDREHGYTF.

The chain uses TRBV2 and TRBJ1-4; maybe TRBD1 (6 bases). The CDR3 contains 15 residues. V lost 7 bases and J 7 bases, leaving 19 bases between the germline ends. Germline loops: CDR1 SNHLY, CDR2 FYNNEI. This CDR3 is CASMAHRAEGEKLFF. The CDR3 bases are TGTGCCAGCATGGCACACAGGGCCGAGGGTGAAAAACTGTTTTTT.

Concerning this clone itself: Other DNA sequences of this sample code for an identical CDR3. The genes are TRBV7-2 and TRBJ1-2, with D uncertain. The CDR3 consists of 12 residues. Germline lookup yields CDR1 SGHTA and CDR2 FQGNSA. Trimming pared 5 bases from V and 5 bases from J, leaving 9 bases between. The CDR3 protein is CASSPGGYGYTF. The CDR3 DNA reads TGTGCCAGCAGCCCCGGCGGATATGGCTACACCTTC.

V and J are TRBV30 and TRBJ2-1; possibly TRBD2 for D (6 bases). CDR3 length: 12 residues. The germline gives CDR1 GTSNPN, CDR2 SVGIG (reference sequence). The ends were cut back, 5 bases at V and 4 bases at J, with 9 bases in the middle. DNA for the CDR3: TGTGCCTGGGGACTACCGTACAATGAGCAGTTCTTC. Translated, it gives CAWGLPYNEQFF.

In its sample, this clone was seen once. The chain uses TRBV7-9 and TRBJ2-2, with TRBD1 matching 7 bases. Per germline, CDR1 SEHNR and CDR2 FQNEAQ (reference sequence). The CDR3 spans 16 residues. V lost 1 base, J lost 5 bases, and 7 bases stayed unmatched. The CDR3 is CASSLEGGIPTGELFF. CDR3 sequence (DNA): TGTGCCAGCAGCTTAGAAGGGGGCATCCCTACCGGGGAGCTGTTTTTT. Based on the CDR3 plus reference TRBV7-9 and TRBJ2-2, the full variable domain is DTGVSQNPRHKITKRGQNVTFRCDPISEHNRLYWYRQTLGQGPEFLTYFQNEAQLEKSRLLSDRFSAERPKGSFSTLEIQRTEQGDSAMYLCASSLEGGIPTGELFFGEGSRLTVL.

This chain joins TRBV19 and TRBJ2-1; TRBD2 matches at 11 bases. The CDR3 spans 15 residues. Germline V lookup: CDR1 LNHDA, CDR2 SQIVND (reference sequence). Trimming cost V 4 bases and J 4 bases; bases outside gene matches: 3. The DNA for the CDR3 is TGTGCCAGTAGTAAACTAGCGGGAGATTACAATGAGCAGTTCTTC. Translated, it gives CASSKLAGDYNEQFF.

The gene calls are TRBV5-1 and TRBJ2-2; TRBD2 agrees at 10 bases. This CDR3 comprises 15 residues. In germline, CDR1 is SGHRS, CDR2 YFSETQ. The trim removed 5 bases at V and 4 bases at J, leaving 5 bases unmatched. The CDR3 sequence is CASRYTSGITGELFF. In DNA form, the CDR3 reads TGCGCCAGCAGGTATACTAGCGGGATCACCGGGGAGCTGTTTTTT.

This clone was detected a few times. This rearrangement joins TRBV5-4 to TRBJ2-7; possibly TRBD1 for D (6 bases). The germline V and J ends were trimmed by 0 bases and 3 bases, with 13 bases remaining between them. This CDR3 region has 15 residues. CDR1 and CDR2 from the germline V gene are SGHNT and YYREEE (reference sequence). The CDR3 region is CASSLAAGDLYEQYF. The CDR3 DNA is TGTGCCAGCAGCTTGGCGGCAGGGGACCTCTACGAGCAGTACTTC.

In this sample, this clone turned up a few times. The rearrangement joins TRBV30 to TRBJ2-1, with 8 bases lining up with TRBD2. CDR1 GTSNPN and CDR2 SVGIG come from the germline V gene (reference sequence). V lost 3 bases and J lost 7; bases outside the gene matches: 11. CDR3 size: 15 residues. The CDR3, as DNA: TGTGCCTGGAGGCAAGGGGGACTAGGGAAAAATGAGCAGTTCTTC. This gives the protein CAWRQGGLGKNEQFF.

The V and J genes are TRBV5-6 and TRBJ1-6; no clear D gene. The CDR3 runs 17 residues. Germline lookup yields CDR1 SGHDT and CDR2 YYEEEE. Trimming cost V 3 bases and J 0 bases, with 13 bases left between them. The CDR3 loop is CASSSPALSSYNSPLHF. CDR3 sequence (DNA): TGTGCCAGCAGCTCCCCTGCTCTGAGCTCCTATAATTCACCCCTCCACTTT.

J is TRBJ2-1 and V is TRBV18; 9 bases line up with TRBD2. This CDR3 comprises 15 residues. Looked up from germline, CDR1 is KGHSH and CDR2 is LQKENI. Losses at the gene ends were 8 bases for V and 3 bases for J; bases not matched to a gene: 8. The CDR3 is CASHSASGVYNEQFF. CDR3 sequence (DNA): TGTGCCAGCCACTCGGCTAGCGGGGTCTACAATGAGCAGTTCTTC.

The CDR3 DNA sequence: TGTGCCAGCAGTTACTCGAAATCGGAGCTAACCCATACGCAGTATTTT. It is translated as CASSYSKSELTHTQYF. The chain employs TRBV6-6 and TRBJ2-3; D ambiguous. V lost 0 bases and J 7 bases, leaving 17 bases between the germline ends. The length of the CDR3 is 16 residues. Germline loops: CDR1 MNHNY, CDR2 SVGAGI (reference sequence).

The chain is built from TRBV28 and TRBJ2-2, with 9 bases matching TRBD2. V dropped 6 bases and J dropped 8; count of bases not matched to a gene: 16. This CDR3 has 17 amino acids. CDR1 is MDHEN and CDR2 is SYDVKM in the germline V gene. The chain's CDR3 is CASSLTLAGKAAGELFF. DNA of the CDR3: TGTGCCAGCAGCCTAACCCTAGCGGGAAAGGCAGCAGGGGAGCTGTTTTTT.

This clone has just one count. In DNA form, the CDR3 reads TGTGCCAGCAGGGGACAGGGGAATCAGCCCCAGCATTTT. This gives the protein CASRGQGNQPQHF. The V gene is TRBV28, the J gene TRBJ1-5, with 10 bases lining up with TRBD1. The CDR3 is made up of 13 amino acids. The germline V gene encodes CDR1 MDHEN and CDR2 SYDVKM. Trimming removed 6 bases from V and 4 bases from J; junction bases left unmatched: 0.

This clone was detected a few times. The V gene is TRBV29-1, the J gene TRBJ2-4; 8 nucleotides line up with TRBD1. J gave up 4 bases and V 7 bases, and 6 bases lay outside the gene matches. Per germline, CDR1 SQVTM and CDR2 ANQGSEA. CDR3 length: 13 amino acids. The CDR3 sequence: CSARTGGKNIQYF. CDR3 sequence (DNA): TGCAGCGCCCGCACAGGGGGTAAAAACATTCAGTACTTC.

V and J are TRBV9 and TRBJ2-2, with 7 nucleotides matching TRBD2. CDR1 is SGDLS, CDR2 YYNGEE, per germline. CDR3 length: 16 amino acids. J lost 3 bases, V lost 0 bases, and 5 bases had no gene match. The CDR3 region has the DNA TGTGCCAGCAGCGTAGGCGGGGGATGGGACACCGGGGAGCTGTTTTTT. This translates into CASSVGGGWDTGELFF. The entire variable domain, with the rest obtained from reference TRBV9 and TRBJ2-2, is as follows: DSGVTQTPKHLITATGQRVTLRCSPRSGDLSVYWYQQSLDQGLQFLIQYYNGEERAKGNILERFSAQQFPDLHSELNLSSLELGDSALYFCASSVGGGWDTGELFFGEGSRLTVL.

The rearrangement links TRBV18 to TRBJ2-5; 9 bases are shared with TRBD1. Per the germline V gene, CDR1 is KGHSH and CDR2 is LQKENI. Germline trimming cut 3 bases from V and 5 bases from J; bases unmatched to any gene: 7. CDR3 length: 15 amino acids. CDR3 loop: CASSPLRTGVETQYF. For the CDR3, the DNA is TGTGCCAGCTCACCCCTAAGGACAGGGGTGGAGACCCAGTACTTC.

This clone has just one count. The chain carries TRBV28 and TRBJ2-7; maybe TRBD1 (5 bases). This CDR3 is built from 13 residues. The V gene's germline CDR1 is MDHEN and CDR2 SYDVKM. V lost 4 bases and J lost 3, with 10 bases in between. DNA for the CDR3: TGTGCCAGCAGTTCTCCCCAGGGCTACGAGCAGTACTTC. It translates to CASSSPQGYEQYF.

The V and J genes are TRBV28 and TRBJ1-1; TRBD1 aligns across 11 bases. Unmatched junction bases numbered 4, after V lost 6 bases and J lost 1 base. The CDR3 length is 15 residues. Germline CDR1 reads MDHEN; CDR2 reads SYDVKM. The CDR3 loop is CASRSGTGGNTEAFF. In nucleotides, the CDR3 is TGTGCCAGCAGATCCGGGACAGGGGGGAACACTGAAGCTTTCTTT.

There are a few counts of this clone. The rearrangement joins TRBV19 to TRBJ1-1; no clear D gene. This CDR3 region has 18 residues. CDR1 and CDR2 (germline): LNHDA, SQIVND (reference sequence). V was clipped by 4 bases and J by 0 bases, with 21 bases between them. Written as DNA, the CDR3 is TGTGCCAGTAGTACGGTGGAGGGAAGGGTGGTAATGAACACTGAAGCTTTCTTT. This encodes CASSTVEGRVVMNTEAFF.

J is TRBJ2-7 and V is TRBV27, with D unclear. The germline V gene has CDR1 MNHEY and CDR2 SMNVEV (reference sequence). This CDR3 contains 14 residues. Trimming took off 0 bases at V and 2 bases at J, with 8 bases between the two ends. The CDR3 reads CASSLSAGTYEQYF. The CDR3 DNA follows: TGTGCCAGCAGTTTATCTGCAGGCACCTACGAGCAGTACTTC.

CDR3 residues: CASSSHGTGNQPQHF. The CDR3 coding sequence is TGTGCCAGCAGTTCCCACGGGACAGGAAATCAGCCCCAGCATTTT. V is TRBV28 and J is TRBJ1-5, with TRBD1 matching 8 bases. Per germline, CDR1 MDHEN and CDR2 SYDVKM. The CDR3 has 15 amino acids. Unmatched junction bases numbered 6, after V lost 4 bases and J lost 4 bases.

V usage is TRBV18 and J usage is TRBJ2-7; 10 bases are a match to TRBD2. Germline CDR1 reads KGHSH; CDR2 reads LQKENI. J was trimmed by 5 bases and V by 0 bases; bases with no gene match: 7. The CDR3 sequence is 16 residues long. The DNA of the CDR3 is TGTGCCAGCTCACCACCGAATCTAGCGGGAGCCCACGAGCAGTACTTC. Residues: CASSPPNLAGAHEQYF.

The CDR3 is CSASLGTGAYEQYF. In nucleotides, the CDR3 is TGCAGTGCTAGTCTCGGGACAGGAGCCTACGAGCAGTACTTC. V and J are TRBV20-1 and TRBJ2-7; 8 nucleotides align to TRBD1. Germline values: CDR1 DFQATT, CDR2 SNEGSKA (reference sequence). J lost 2 bases, V lost 3 bases, and 6 bases had no gene match. The CDR3 runs to 14 residues.